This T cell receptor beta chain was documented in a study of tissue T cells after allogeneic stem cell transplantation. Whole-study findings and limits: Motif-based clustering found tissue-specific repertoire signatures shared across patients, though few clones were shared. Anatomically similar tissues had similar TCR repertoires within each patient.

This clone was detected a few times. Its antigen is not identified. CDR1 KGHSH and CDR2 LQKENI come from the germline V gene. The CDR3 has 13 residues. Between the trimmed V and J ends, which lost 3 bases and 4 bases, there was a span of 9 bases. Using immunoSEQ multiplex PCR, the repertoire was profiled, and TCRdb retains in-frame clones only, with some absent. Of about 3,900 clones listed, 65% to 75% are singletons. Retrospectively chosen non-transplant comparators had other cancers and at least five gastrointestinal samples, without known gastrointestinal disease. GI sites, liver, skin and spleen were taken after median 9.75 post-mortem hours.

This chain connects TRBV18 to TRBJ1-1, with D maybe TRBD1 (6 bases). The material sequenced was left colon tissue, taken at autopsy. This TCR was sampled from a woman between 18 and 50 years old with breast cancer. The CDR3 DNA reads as TGTGCCAGCTCACCGGGACACGGCACTGAAGCTTTCTTT. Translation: CASSPGHGTEAFF. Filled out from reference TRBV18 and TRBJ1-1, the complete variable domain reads NAGVMQNPRHLVRRRGQEARLRCSPMKGHSHVYWYRQLPEEGLKFMVYLQKENIIDESGMPKERFSAEFPKEGPSILRIQQVVRGDSAAYFCASSPGHGTEAFFGQGTRLTVV.